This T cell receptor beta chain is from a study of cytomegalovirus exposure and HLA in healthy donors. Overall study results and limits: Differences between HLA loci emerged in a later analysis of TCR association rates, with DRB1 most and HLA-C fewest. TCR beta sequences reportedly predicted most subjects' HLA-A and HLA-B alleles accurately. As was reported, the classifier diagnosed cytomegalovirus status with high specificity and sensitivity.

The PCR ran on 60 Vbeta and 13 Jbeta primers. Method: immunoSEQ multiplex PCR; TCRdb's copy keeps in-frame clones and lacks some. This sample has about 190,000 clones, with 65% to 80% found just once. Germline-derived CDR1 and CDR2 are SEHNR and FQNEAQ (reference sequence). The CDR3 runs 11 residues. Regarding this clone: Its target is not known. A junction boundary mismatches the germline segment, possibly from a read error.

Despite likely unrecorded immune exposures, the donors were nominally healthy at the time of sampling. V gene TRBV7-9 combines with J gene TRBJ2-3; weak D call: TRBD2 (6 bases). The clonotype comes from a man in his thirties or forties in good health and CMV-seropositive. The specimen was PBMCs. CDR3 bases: TGTTCCAGCGGAGGGACAGATACGCAGTATTTT. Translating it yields CSSGGTDTQYF.